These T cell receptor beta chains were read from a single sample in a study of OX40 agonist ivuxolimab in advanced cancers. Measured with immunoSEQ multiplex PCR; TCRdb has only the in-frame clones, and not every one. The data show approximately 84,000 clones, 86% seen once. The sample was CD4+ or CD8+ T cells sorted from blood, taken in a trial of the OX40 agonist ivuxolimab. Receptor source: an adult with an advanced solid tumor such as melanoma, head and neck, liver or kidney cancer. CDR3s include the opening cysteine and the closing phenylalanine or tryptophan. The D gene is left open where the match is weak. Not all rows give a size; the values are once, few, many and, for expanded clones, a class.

CDR3nt: TGTGCCAGCAGCGCGGACAGGGAGCAGCCCCAGCATTTT
CDR3aa: CASSADREQPQHF
j_gene: TRBJ1-5
len: 13
d_gene: TRBD1
v_gene: TRBV5-6
abundance: NA

CDR3nt: TGCAGCGTTGAGTCCCAGGGACTTTACACTGAAGCTTTCTTT
CDR3aa: CSVESQGLYTEAFF
j_gene: TRBJ1-1
len: 14
d_gene: NA
v_gene: TRBV29-1
abundance: NA

CDR3nt: TGTGCCAGTAGTACCCTGACAGGGAAGGGGGTTGAGACCCAGTACTTC
CDR3aa: CASSTLTGKGVETQYF
j_gene: TRBJ2-5
len: 16
d_gene: TRBD1
v_gene: TRBV19
abundance: NA

CDR3nt: TGTGCCAGTAGTAGAGCCCACAGCTACGAGCAGTACTTC
CDR3aa: CASSRAHSYEQYF
j_gene: TRBJ2-7
len: 13
d_gene: NA
v_gene: TRBV19
abundance: NA

CDR3nt: TGTGCCAGCAGCCAAGTAAGCGTAACGGCAGATACGCAGTATTTT
CDR3aa: CASSQVSVTADTQYF
j_gene: TRBJ2-3
len: 15
d_gene: NA
v_gene: TRBV14
abundance: once

CDR3nt: TGTGCCAGCAGCTTATTGGGGGGGGGTAATGAAAAACTGTTTTTT
CDR3aa: CASSLLGGGNEKLFF
j_gene: TRBJ1-4
len: 15
d_gene: NA
v_gene: TRBV7-6
abundance: NA

CDR3nt: TGTGCCTGGATCCCCTCTGGAAACACCATATATTTT
CDR3aa: CAWIPSGNTIYF
j_gene: TRBJ1-3
len: 12
d_gene: NA
v_gene: TRBV30
abundance: NA

CDR3nt: TGTGCCAGCAGACCAATACAGGGAGAGACCCAGTACTTC
CDR3aa: CASRPIQGETQYF
j_gene: TRBJ2-5
len: 13
d_gene: NA
v_gene: TRBV6-5
abundance: NA

CDR3nt: TGCGCCAGCAGCTTGCCGGGTCGCCAAGAGACCCAGTACTTC
CDR3aa: CASSLPGRQETQYF
j_gene: TRBJ2-5
len: 14
d_gene: NA
v_gene: TRBV5-1
abundance: NA

CDR3nt: TGTGCCACCAGCAGAGATGGGACAGGGAATCAGCCCCAGCATTTT
CDR3aa: CATSRDGTGNQPQHF
j_gene: TRBJ1-5
len: 15
d_gene: TRBD1
v_gene: TRBV15
abundance: NA

CDR3nt: TGTGCCAGCAGTTATCGGGGAAAAGCTTTCTTT
CDR3aa: CASSYRGKAFF
j_gene: TRBJ1-1
len: 11
d_gene: NA
v_gene: TRBV6-6
abundance: NA

CDR3nt: TGCGCCAGCGGGGGATCTGGCACAGATACGCAGTATTTT
CDR3aa: CASGGSGTDTQYF
j_gene: TRBJ2-3
len: 13
d_gene: NA
v_gene: TRBV10-1
abundance: NA

CDR3nt: TGTGCCAGCAGTGAAGACAGGGGAGGTACTGGGGCCAACGTCCTGACTTTC
CDR3aa: CASSEDRGGTGANVLTF
j_gene: TRBJ2-6
len: 17
d_gene: TRBD1
v_gene: TRBV25-1
abundance: NA

CDR3nt: TGTGCCAGCAGCTTGCAGGGGTCCGGGGAGCTGTTTTTT
CDR3aa: CASSLQGSGELFF
j_gene: TRBJ2-2
len: 13
d_gene: NA
v_gene: TRBV7-3
abundance: NA

CDR3nt: TGCGCCAGCAGCAAGACATTGGATGAAGCTTTCTTT
CDR3aa: CASSKTLDEAFF
j_gene: TRBJ1-1
len: 12
d_gene: NA
v_gene: TRBV5-1
abundance: NA

CDR3nt: TGTGCCAGCAGCATGGACAGGGGAGAGACCCAGTACTTC
CDR3aa: CASSMDRGETQYF
j_gene: TRBJ2-5
len: 13
d_gene: TRBD1
v_gene: TRBV11-2
abundance: NA

CDR3nt: TGCGCCAGCAGGAGTCCCTTTCAAGAGACCCAGTACTTC
CDR3aa: CASRSPFQETQYF
j_gene: TRBJ2-5
len: 13
d_gene: NA
v_gene: TRBV10-2
abundance: NA

CDR3nt: TGTGCCAGCAGCTTAGCAGTCTTGGGAATAGGTACCGGGGAGCTGTTTTTT
CDR3aa: CASSLAVLGIGTGELFF
j_gene: TRBJ2-2
len: 17
d_gene: NA
v_gene: TRBV7-9
abundance: few